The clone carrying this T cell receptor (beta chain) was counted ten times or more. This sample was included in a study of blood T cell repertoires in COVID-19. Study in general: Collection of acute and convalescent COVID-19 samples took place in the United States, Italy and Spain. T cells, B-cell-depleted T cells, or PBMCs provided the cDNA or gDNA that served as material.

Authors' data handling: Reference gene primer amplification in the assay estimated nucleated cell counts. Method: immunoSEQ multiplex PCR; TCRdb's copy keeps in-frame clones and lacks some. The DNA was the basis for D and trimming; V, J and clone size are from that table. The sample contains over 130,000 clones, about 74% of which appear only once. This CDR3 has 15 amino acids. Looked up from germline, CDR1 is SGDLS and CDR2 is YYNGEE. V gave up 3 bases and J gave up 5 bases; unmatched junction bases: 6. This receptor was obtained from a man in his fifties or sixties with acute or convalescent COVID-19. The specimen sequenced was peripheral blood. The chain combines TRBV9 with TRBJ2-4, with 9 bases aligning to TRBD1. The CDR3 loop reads CASSEKTGGENIQYF. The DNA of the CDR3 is TGTGCCAGCAGCGAAAAGACAGGGGGGGAAAACATTCAGTACTTC.